The 11 T cell receptor beta chains presented below share a single source sample, sequenced in a study of PD-1 blockade in mismatch repair-deficient tumors. Time point reported: roughly 10-day in vitro stimulation with candidate neoantigen peptide 6. No antigen has been identified for these receptors. Clones were read by immunoSEQ multiplex PCR, and TCRdb kept only the in-frame ones, dropping some. The sample holds about 14,000 clones, approximately 90% seen once. The sequenced sample was cells cultured in vitro, obtained from a patient treated with pembrolizumab. These receptors all stem from an adult with mismatch repair-deficient cancer.

The sample holds one count of this clone. This sequence joins TRBV9 and TRBJ2-1, with D perhaps matching TRBD2 (6 bases). Germline assignment: CDR1 SGDLS and CDR2 YYNGEE. The CDR3 has 14 amino acids. Trimming shortened V by 0 bases and J by 11 bases, and 15 bases separated the two germline ends. CDR3 amino acids: CASSVGLADYQQFF. For the CDR3, the DNA is TGTGCCAGCAGCGTAGGGTTAGCGGATTACCAGCAGTTCTTC.

V is TRBV6-6 and J is TRBJ2-7; D is undetermined. CDR3 length: 14 residues. The V end was cut by 6 bases, the J end by 2 bases, with 14 bases between. The germline gives CDR1 MNHNY, CDR2 SVGAGI (reference sequence). The CDR3 protein is CASSGPTLTYEQYF. For the CDR3, the DNA is TGTGCCAGCAGCGGGCCGACCCTTACCTACGAGCAGTACTTC.

The rearrangement links TRBV19 to TRBJ1-4; unclear D gene. V lost 3 bases to trimming and J lost 3 bases, with 8 bases between them. This CDR3 is 14 amino acids long. Germline values: CDR1 LNHDA, CDR2 SQIVND (reference sequence). The CDR3 DNA is TGTGCCAGTAGTATTCTTTATGCTAATGAAAAACTGTTTTTT. Encoded protein: CASSILYANEKLFF.

This chain links TRBV19 with TRBJ2-1, with 7 bases aligning to TRBD2. The CDR3 has 17 residues. Trimming at V came to 9 bases and at J to 5 bases, leaving 19 bases not matched to a gene. Germline values: CDR1 LNHDA, CDR2 SQIVND (reference sequence). The CDR3 spells CASNFGGKAGLNNEQFF. The CDR3 coding sequence is TGTGCCAGCAACTTCGGGGGAAAAGCGGGGTTAAACAATGAGCAGTTCTTC.

The chain has TRBV5-1 and TRBJ1-1; unclear D gene. CDR1 SGHRS and CDR2 YFSETQ come from the germline V gene. This CDR3 is 14 amino acids long. The V end lost 4 bases, the J end lost 0 bases, and 10 bases lay between the germline ends. The CDR3, as DNA: TGCGCCAGCAGCCGCGACGGCCTGAACACTGAAGCTTTCTTT. It codes for CASSRDGLNTEAFF.

The chain couples TRBV28 to TRBJ1-6; TRBD1 agrees at 7 bases. Germline CDR1 reads MDHEN; CDR2 reads SYDVKM. The length of the CDR3 is 14 residues. The V and J ends lost 6 bases and 10 bases, in that order; junction bases with no gene match: 9. The CDR3 coding sequence is TGTGCCAGCAGGAGGGTCAGGGGGGTCTCACCCCTCCACTTT. As protein: CASRRVRGVSPLHF.

The V and J genes are TRBV29-1 and TRBJ2-7; TRBD1 matches 7 bases. This CDR3 comprises 13 residues. The ends lost 3 bases at V and 11 bases at J; junction bases unmatched: 13. Germline V CDR1 and CDR2: SQVTM, ANQGSEA. The CDR3 nucleotides are TGCAGCGTTGAGGGACAGCGGTTCAATGGGGAGTACTTC. Residues: CSVEGQRFNGEYF.

The chain recombines TRBV27 with TRBJ2-1, with TRBD1 identical over 7 bases. The V and J ends lost 2 bases and 6 bases, in that order; junction bases with no gene match: 4. This CDR3 has 14 residues. Germline-derived CDR1 and CDR2 are MNHEY and SMNVEV (reference sequence). CDR3 sequence (DNA): TGTGCCAGCAGTTTACGACAGGGAACCAATGAGCAGTTCTTC. This encodes CASSLRQGTNEQFF.

This clone has only one observation. This sequence joins TRBV9 and TRBJ2-2; 13 positions match TRBD2. This CDR3 has 17 residues. In germline, CDR1 is SGDLS, CDR2 YYNGEE. The V segment lost 3 bases and the J segment 4 bases; nucleotides outside the gene matches: 6. The DNA of the CDR3 is TGTGCCAGCAGCGGGACTAGCGGGAGCTCAATCACCGGGGAGCTGTTTTTT. This codes for CASSGTSGSSITGELFF.

The chain couples TRBV7-9 to TRBJ1-4, with D uncertain. Trimming pared 6 bases from V and 0 bases from J, leaving 11 bases between. Germline V gene lookup returns CDR1 SEHNR and CDR2 FQNEAQ (reference sequence). The CDR3 runs to 15 residues. CDR3 DNA: TGTGCCAGCAGTCCCGAGCGAGCAACTAATGAAAAACTGTTTTTT. Its translation is CASSPERATNEKLFF.

The chain joins TRBV9 to TRBJ1-3; D might be TRBD1 (6 bases). Germline V lookup: CDR1 SGDLS, CDR2 YYNGEE. This CDR3 is built from 16 residues. Trimming stripped 6 bases from V and 4 bases from J, with 20 bases between. The CDR3 region is CASTNQQGTKGNTIYF. CDR3 bases: TGTGCCAGCACTAATCAACAGGGAACGAAGGGAAACACCATATATTTT.